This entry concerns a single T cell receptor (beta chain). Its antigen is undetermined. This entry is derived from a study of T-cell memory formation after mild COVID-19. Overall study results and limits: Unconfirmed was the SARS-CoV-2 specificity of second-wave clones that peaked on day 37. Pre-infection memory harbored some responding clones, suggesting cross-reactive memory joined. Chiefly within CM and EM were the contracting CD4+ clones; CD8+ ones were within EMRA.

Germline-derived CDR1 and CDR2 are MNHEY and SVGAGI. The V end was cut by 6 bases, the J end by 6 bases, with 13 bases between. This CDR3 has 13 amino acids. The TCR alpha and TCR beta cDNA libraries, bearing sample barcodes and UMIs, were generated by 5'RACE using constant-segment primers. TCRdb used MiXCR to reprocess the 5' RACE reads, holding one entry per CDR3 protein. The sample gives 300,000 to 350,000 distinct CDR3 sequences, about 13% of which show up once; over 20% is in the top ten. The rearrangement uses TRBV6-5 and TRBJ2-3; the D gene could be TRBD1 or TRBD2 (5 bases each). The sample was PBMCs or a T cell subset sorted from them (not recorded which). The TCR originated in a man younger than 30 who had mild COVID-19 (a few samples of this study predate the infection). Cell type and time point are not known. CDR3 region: CASRSGLSDTQYF. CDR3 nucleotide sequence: TGTGCCAGCAGATCGGGGCTCAGCGATACGCAGTATTTT.